This record covers a single TCR beta chain. The antigen remains undetermined. Germline CDR1 reads SGHRS; CDR2 reads YFSETQ. Trimming took 3 bases from V and 5 from J; bases not matched to a gene: 5. This CDR3 has 14 residues. This sample was taken from a study of T cell repertoires in cytomegalovirus infection. Turning to the study itself: Public TCR beta signatures indicated both CMV infection and matching HLA type. Study-wide points: Cumulative public TCR beta family frequency identified carriers of CMV plus the relevant HLA. The response measured ex vivo was dominated by TCR beta clonotypes (HLA-C-restricted and CMV-specific).

In TCRdb, the reads were re-called with MiXCR into one record per CDR3 protein. The data hold about 740,000 distinct CDR3 sequences, with less than 40% observed a single time. Sample: PBMCs. The chain employs TRBV5-1 and TRBJ2-3; 8 bases fit TRBD2. This sequence was found in a human donor in good health (CMV status not recorded). Some clones in this sample may be carry-over from other donors' samples. CDR3: CASSWGREGDTQYF. CDR3 in DNA: TGCGCCAGCAGCTGGGGACGGGAGGGAGATACGCAGTATTTT.